The 29 T cell receptor beta chains presented below share a single source sample, sequenced in a study of cytomegalovirus exposure and HLA in healthy donors. Libraries were prepared by immunoSEQ multiplex PCR; TCRdb keeps only in-frame clonotypes and omits some of them. In the table there are 120,000 or so clones, around 90% of which are singletons. Sequencing input: PBMCs. The receptors derive from a woman between 18 and 29 years old in good health and CMV-seronegative.

For this clone: At the DNA level, this CDR3 is encoded by other sequences in the same sample as well. The V gene is TRBV7-2, the J gene TRBJ1-5, with TRBD1 as a possible D gene (5 bases). The CDR3 extends over 15 amino acids. The V gene's germline CDR1 is SGHTA and CDR2 FQGNSA. V was pared by 1 base and J by 1 base, with 8 bases between. The CDR3 reads CASSLGGRSNQPQHF. DNA for the CDR3: TGTGCCAGCAGCTTAGGGGGCAGGAGCAATCAGCCCCAGCATTTT.

The chain is built from TRBV7-2 and TRBJ2-7; the D gene is possibly TRBD2 (6 bases). The germline V gene encodes CDR1 SGHTA and CDR2 FQGNSA. The CDR3 has 14 residues. Trimming pared 2 bases from V and 2 bases from J, leaving 10 bases between. CDR3 nucleotides: TGTGCCAGCAGCTTATCGCGGGATACCTACGAGCAGTACTTC. Its protein is CASSLSRDTYEQYF. The complete variable domain, with remaining parts taken from reference TRBV7-2 and TRBJ2-7, reads GAGVSQSPSNKVTEKGKDVELRCDPISGHTALYWYRQSLGQGLEFLIYFQGNSAPDKSGLPSDRFSAERTGGSVSTLTIQRTQQEDSAVYLCASSLSRDTYEQYFGPGTRLTVT.

This clone was observed a few times. The rearrangement joins TRBV18 to TRBJ2-2, with D possibly TRBD2 on 6 matching bases. V lost 0 bases to trimming and J lost 7 bases, with 12 bases between them. Germline lookup yields CDR1 KGHSH and CDR2 LQKENI. CDR3 length equals 15 residues. CDR3 coding DNA: TGTGCCAGCTCACCACCCGGAGGGCCAGGCGGGGAGCTGTTTTTT. Amino acid sequence: CASSPPGGPGGELFF. The entire variable domain, with the rest obtained from reference TRBV18 and TRBJ2-2, is as follows: NAGVMQNPRHLVRRRGQEARLRCSPMKGHSHVYWYRQLPEEGLKFMVYLQKENIIDESGMPKERFSAEFPKEGPSILRIQQVVRGDSAAYFCASSPPGGPGGELFFGEGSRLTVL.

The chain recombines TRBV5-6 with TRBJ2-6; D is perhaps TRBD2 (5 bases). Germline CDR1 is SGHDT and CDR2 is YYEEEE. V was pared by 5 bases and J by 2 bases, with 11 bases between. CDR3 length: 15 residues. The DNA of the CDR3 is TGTGCCAGCAGACGCCCGGGGACTGGGGCCAACGTCCTGACTTTC. Amino acids: CASRRPGTGANVLTF.

This rearrangement joins TRBV11-2 to TRBJ2-7, with 7 bases aligning to TRBD1. Germline V gene lookup returns CDR1 SGHAT and CDR2 FQNNGV. The CDR3 spans 15 residues. J was trimmed by 2 bases and V by 5 bases; bases with no gene match: 9. The CDR3 spells CASSRSRDRPYEQYF. In DNA, the CDR3 is TGTGCCAGCAGCCGGTCACGGGACAGACCCTACGAGCAGTACTTC.

The J gene is TRBJ2-2, the V gene TRBV11-2; D is possibly TRBD2 (7 bases). V dropped 5 bases and J dropped 2 bases, with 15 bases sitting between them. The CDR3 has 16 amino acids. Germline lookup yields CDR1 SGHAT and CDR2 FQNNGV. Here the CDR3 DNA reads TGTGCCAGCAGCCCCGGGGGGCGGGGAAACACCGGGGAGCTGTTTTTT. This sequence encodes CASSPGGRGNTGELFF.

V is TRBV13 and J is TRBJ1-6; 7 nucleotides align to TRBD1. The V gene's germline CDR1 is PRHDT and CDR2 FYEKMQ (reference sequence). The CDR3 spans 17 residues. V shed 0 bases, J shed 10 bases, and the junction held 12 bases outside the gene matches. The CDR3 nucleotides are TGTGCCAGCAGCTTAGGGAACCAGGGGGGAGTAGACTCACCCCTCCACTTT. This gives the protein CASSLGNQGGVDSPLHF. The variable domain in full, completed from reference TRBV13 and TRBJ1-6, reads AAGVIQSPRHLIKEKRETATLKCYPIPRHDTVYWYQQGPGQDPQFLISFYEKMQSDKGSIPDRFSAQQFSDYHSELNMSSLELGDSALYFCASSLGNQGGVDSPLHFGNGTRLTVT.

The rearrangement uses TRBV7-2 and TRBJ2-7; 8 nucleotides agree with TRBD2. V dropped 1 base and J dropped 5; count of bases not matched to a gene: 10. CDR3 length equals 16 residues. Looked up from germline, CDR1 is SGHTA and CDR2 is FQGNSA. In DNA, the CDR3 is TGTGCCAGCAGCTTAGTTGCTTCAGCGGGAGTTCACGAGCAGTACTTC. Residues: CASSLVASAGVHEQYF.

The chain employs TRBV6-1 and TRBJ1-3; 7 nucleotides match TRBD1. V lost 4 bases and J lost 2; bases outside the gene matches: 2. The germline V gene has CDR1 MNHNS and CDR2 SASEGT. The CDR3 sequence is 14 residues long. CDR3 coding DNA: TGTGCCAGCAGTGCACAGGGGCCTGGAAACACCATATATTTT. It yields the protein CASSAQGPGNTIYF.

The chain carries TRBV28 and TRBJ2-7, with 8 bases fitting TRBD2. Unmatched junction bases numbered 4, after V lost 2 bases and J lost 4 bases. The germline gives CDR1 MDHEN, CDR2 SYDVKM. The CDR3 is 14 amino acids. The CDR3: CASSLAGGRYEQYF. CDR3 DNA sequence: TGTGCCAGCAGTTTAGCGGGGGGCAGATACGAGCAGTACTTC.

J is TRBJ2-2 and V is TRBV5-4; a weak D match, TRBD1 (5 bases). The CDR3 length is 15 residues. CDR1 SGHNT and CDR2 YYREEE come from the germline V gene (reference sequence). The ends were cut back, 0 bases at V and 5 bases at J, with 11 bases in the middle. Here the CDR3 reads CASSLATGNTGELFF. The CDR3 nucleotides read TGTGCCAGCAGCTTGGCCACAGGAAATACCGGGGAGCTGTTTTTT.

The V call is TRBV2, the J call TRBJ2-1, with D unresolved. Germline CDR1 and CDR2: SNHLY and FYNNEI. The V gene lost 3 bases and the J gene lost 5 bases, with 11 bases spanning the gap. CDR3 length equals 14 residues. The CDR3 coding sequence is TGTGCCAGCAGTGAGGGTCGGAGAAACAATGAGCAGTTCTTC. Its translation is CASSEGRRNNEQFF. The full variable domain, completed using reference TRBV2 and TRBJ2-1, is EPEVTQTPSHQVTQMGQEVILRCVPISNHLYFYWYRQILGQKVEFLVSFYNNEISEKSEIFDDQFSVERPDGSNFTLKIRSTKLEDSAMYFCASSEGRRNNEQFFGPGTRLTVL.

This sequence joins TRBV28 and TRBJ2-4; the D gene is possibly TRBD1 (6 bases). Germline CDR1 reads MDHEN; CDR2 reads SYDVKM. Between the trimmed V and J ends, which lost 6 bases and 1 base, there was a span of 13 bases. The CDR3 is 15 amino acids. This CDR3 is CASRPHTGAKNIQYF. The CDR3 DNA reads as TGTGCCAGCAGGCCACATACAGGGGCCAAAAACATTCAGTACTTC.

This clone has just one count. The chain recombines TRBV9 with TRBJ1-4, with TRBD1 identical over 7 bases. Germline CDR1 is SGDLS and CDR2 is YYNGEE. CDR3 size: 15 residues. The ends lost 4 bases at V and 5 bases at J; junction bases unmatched: 8. CDR3 bases: TGTGCCAGCAGCAACTCCGGGACAGCGAATGAAAAACTGTTTTTT. This sequence encodes CASSNSGTANEKLFF.

The V call is TRBV2, the J call TRBJ2-1, with 7 nucleotides matching TRBD1. The CDR3 is 16 residues long. J gave up 6 bases and V 6 bases, and 14 bases lay outside the gene matches. Germline assignment: CDR1 SNHLY and CDR2 FYNNEI. The CDR3: CASRRSGQAAGNEQFF. For the CDR3, the DNA is TGTGCCAGCAGAAGGAGTGGACAGGCCGCAGGCAATGAGCAGTTCTTC. The whole variable domain, remainder taken from reference TRBV2 and TRBJ2-1, is EPEVTQTPSHQVTQMGQEVILRCVPISNHLYFYWYRQILGQKVEFLVSFYNNEISEKSEIFDDQFSVERPDGSNFTLKIRSTKLEDSAMYFCASRRSGQAAGNEQFFGPGTRLTVL.

The V and J genes are TRBV7-6 and TRBJ1-2; 7 bases map to TRBD1. The CDR3 spans 14 residues. Germline-derived CDR1 and CDR2 are SGHVS and FNYEAQ. With 5 bases clipped from V and 4 bases from J, the junction kept 7 bases outside the gene matches. CDR3 loop: CASSPKGASYGYTF. Written as DNA, the CDR3 is TGTGCCAGCAGCCCAAAGGGGGCTTCCTATGGCTACACCTTC.

The V gene is TRBV2, the J gene TRBJ2-5, with 9 bases fitting TRBD2. The CDR3 contains 15 residues. V lost 3 bases, J lost 5 bases, and 7 bases stayed unmatched. Germline V CDR1 and CDR2: SNHLY, FYNNEI. The CDR3 reads CASSDWREGTETQYF. The CDR3 nucleotides are TGTGCCAGCAGTGATTGGCGGGAGGGTACGGAGACCCAGTACTTC.

The chain recombines TRBV19 with TRBJ2-1; 9 bases are a match to TRBD2. CDR3 length: 13 residues. The germline CDR1 and CDR2 sequences are LNHDA and SQIVND (reference sequence). V shed 6 bases, J shed 5 bases, and the junction held 2 bases outside the gene matches. CDR3 loop: CASSLAGNNEQFF. DNA of the CDR3: TGTGCCAGTAGCCTAGCGGGGAACAATGAGCAGTTCTTC.

V gene TRBV7-9 combines with J gene TRBJ2-1; TRBD2 matches 11 bases. This CDR3 spans 18 amino acids. The trim removed 5 bases at V and 0 bases at J, leaving 9 bases unmatched. Germline V gives CDR1 SEHNR, CDR2 FQNEAQ (reference sequence). CDR3 residues: CASSPGLAGRSSYNEQFF. The CDR3, as DNA: TGTGCCAGCAGCCCAGGACTAGCGGGCCGGAGCTCCTACAATGAGCAGTTCTTC.

The V gene is TRBV29-1, the J gene TRBJ2-7, with D hard to call. There are 13 residues in the CDR3. The V gene lost 2 bases and the J gene lost 0 bases, with 8 bases spanning the gap. Germline assignment: CDR1 SQVTM and CDR2 ANQGSEA. In nucleotides, the CDR3 is TGCAGCGTTGAAAATGAGAACTCCTACGAGCAGTACTTC. As protein: CSVENENSYEQYF.

V usage is TRBV19 and J usage is TRBJ2-2, with D possibly being TRBD2 (5 bases). This CDR3 has 15 amino acids. V lost 5 bases, J lost 1 base, and 11 bases lay in between. Germline values: CDR1 LNHDA, CDR2 SQIVND (reference sequence). The CDR3 DNA reads TGTGCCAGTAGTGAGGGTTGGGGGAACACCGGGGAGCTGTTTTTT. Translation gives CASSEGWGNTGELFF.

The V and J genes are TRBV28 and TRBJ2-7; 7 nucleotides line up with TRBD2. Germline values: CDR1 MDHEN, CDR2 SYDVKM. The length of the CDR3 is 14 residues. The ends lost 5 bases at V and 3 bases at J; junction bases unmatched: 7. DNA for the CDR3: TGTGCCAGCAGTGTGATTGGGGGGGGCTACGAGCAGTACTTC. Residues: CASSVIGGGYEQYF.

In DNA form, the CDR3 reads TGTGCCAGCAGCGTAGTGGCAGGGGGTGGCTACGAGCAGTACTTC. The encoded protein is CASSVVAGGGYEQYF. The rearrangement joins TRBV9 to TRBJ2-7; 7 bases fit TRBD1. The ends lost 0 bases at V and 3 bases at J; junction bases unmatched: 6. Germline V gives CDR1 SGDLS, CDR2 YYNGEE. This CDR3 comprises 15 residues.

V and J are TRBV5-6 and TRBJ2-7, with 9 positions matching TRBD1. Germline assignment: CDR1 SGHDT and CDR2 YYEEEE. Trimming removed 4 bases from V and 6 bases from J; junction bases left unmatched: 11. The CDR3 is 15 residues long. CDR3 region: CASSGSDRGGSEQYF. The CDR3 region has the DNA TGTGCCAGCAGCGGGAGCGACAGGGGGGGGTCCGAGCAGTACTTC. The entire variable domain, with the rest obtained from reference TRBV5-6 and TRBJ2-7, is as follows: DAGVTQSPTHLIKTRGQQVTLRCSPKSGHDTVSWYQQALGQGPQFIFQYYEEEERQRGNFPDRFSGHQFPNYSSELNVNALLLGDSALYLCASSGSDRGGSEQYFGPGTRLTVT.

The chain couples TRBV5-4 to TRBJ2-1; 7 nucleotides align to TRBD1. The CDR3 consists of 14 residues. Per germline, CDR1 SGHNT and CDR2 YYREEE (reference sequence). V lost 6 bases and J lost 3; bases outside the gene matches: 6. The CDR3 nucleotides read TGTGCCAGCAAGGTTACAGGGGTCTACAATGAGCAGTTCTTC. Its protein product is CASKVTGVYNEQFF.

This clone has only a few counts. V and J are TRBV5-5 and TRBJ1-4; possibly TRBD1 for D (5 bases). Germline-derived CDR1 and CDR2 are SGHKS and YYEKEE (reference sequence). The CDR3 totals 16 residues. V was trimmed by 3 bases and J by 8 bases, leaving 20 bases between them. The CDR3: CASSSVLGSGDEKLFF. In nucleotides, the CDR3 is TGTGCCAGCAGCTCCGTTCTGGGATCGGGGGACGAAAAACTGTTTTTT.

This CDR3 is CASSAGLAGANNEQFF. The DNA of the CDR3 is TGTGCCAGCAGCGCCGGACTAGCGGGGGCCAACAATGAGCAGTTCTTC. The gene calls are TRBV9 and TRBJ2-1; 13 bases map to TRBD2. This CDR3 contains 16 residues. V lost 3 bases and J lost 5; bases outside the gene matches: 5. CDR1 is SGDLS and CDR2 is YYNGEE in the germline V gene.

The count of this clone is one. V usage is TRBV18 and J usage is TRBJ2-2; TRBD1 matches 8 bases. Unmatched junction bases numbered 4, after V lost 4 bases and J lost 6 bases. Germline assignment: CDR1 KGHSH and CDR2 LQKENI. The CDR3 runs to 14 residues. CDR3 sequence: CASSLRQGSGELFF. The CDR3 coding sequence is TGTGCCAGCTCACTCCGACAGGGGTCCGGGGAGCTGTTTTTT. The full variable domain, rest sourced from reference TRBV18 and TRBJ2-2, is NAGVMQNPRHLVRRRGQEARLRCSPMKGHSHVYWYRQLPEEGLKFMVYLQKENIIDESGMPKERFSAEFPKEGPSILRIQQVVRGDSAAYFCASSLRQGSGELFFGEGSRLTVL.

This clone appeared once. The genes are TRBV6-1 and TRBJ1-3; 11 nucleotides align to TRBD1. CDR1 and CDR2 (germline): MNHNS, SASEGT. This CDR3 is 16 amino acids long. With 4 bases clipped from V and 3 bases from J, the junction kept 5 bases outside the gene matches. CDR3 nucleotide sequence: TGTGCCAGCAGTGCGGACAGGGGGCGGAGTGGAAACACCATATATTTT. Encoded protein: CASSADRGRSGNTIYF.